This TCR beta chain stems from a study of control samples from healthy donors and cancer patients. The data were produced by immunoSEQ multiplex PCR, yet TCRdb's version contains in-frame clones alone and is incomplete. The table lists over 45,000 clones, just over 90% of them singletons. The specimen sequenced was PBMCs. The clonotype was recovered from a man aged 25 to 40 with colorectal cancer.

The CDR3 coding sequence is TGTGCTAAACAGGGATTGAACACCGGGGAGCTGTTTTTT. Amino acid sequence: CAKQGLNTGELFF. The V gene is TRBV12-5, the J gene TRBJ2-2, with D perhaps TRBD1 (6 bases). The CDR3 runs 13 residues. Germline values: CDR1 LGHNT, CDR2 FRNRAP. V dropped 10 bases and J dropped 1 base, with 10 bases sitting between them. Full variable domain (rest looked up from reference TRBV12-5 and TRBJ2-2): DARVTQTPRHKVTEMGQEVTMRCQPILGHNTVFWYRQTMMQGLELLAYFRNRAPLDDSGMPKDRFSAEMPDATLATLKIQPSEPRDSAVYFCAKQGLNTGELFFGEGSRLTVL.